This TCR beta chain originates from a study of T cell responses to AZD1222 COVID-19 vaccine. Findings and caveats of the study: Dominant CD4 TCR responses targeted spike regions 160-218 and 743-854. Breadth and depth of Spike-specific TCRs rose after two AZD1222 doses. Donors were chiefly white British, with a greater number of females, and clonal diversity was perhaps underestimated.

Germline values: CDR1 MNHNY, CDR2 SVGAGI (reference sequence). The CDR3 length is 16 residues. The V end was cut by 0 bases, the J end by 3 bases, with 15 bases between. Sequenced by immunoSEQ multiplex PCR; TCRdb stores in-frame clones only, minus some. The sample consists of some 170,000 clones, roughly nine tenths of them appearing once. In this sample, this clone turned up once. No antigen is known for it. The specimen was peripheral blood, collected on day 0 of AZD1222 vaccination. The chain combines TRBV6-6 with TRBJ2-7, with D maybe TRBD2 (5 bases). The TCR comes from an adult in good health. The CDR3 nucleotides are TGTGCCAGCAGTTACTCGCCGGGGAGCGGAGGCTACGAGCAGTACTTC. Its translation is CASSYSPGSGGYEQYF.